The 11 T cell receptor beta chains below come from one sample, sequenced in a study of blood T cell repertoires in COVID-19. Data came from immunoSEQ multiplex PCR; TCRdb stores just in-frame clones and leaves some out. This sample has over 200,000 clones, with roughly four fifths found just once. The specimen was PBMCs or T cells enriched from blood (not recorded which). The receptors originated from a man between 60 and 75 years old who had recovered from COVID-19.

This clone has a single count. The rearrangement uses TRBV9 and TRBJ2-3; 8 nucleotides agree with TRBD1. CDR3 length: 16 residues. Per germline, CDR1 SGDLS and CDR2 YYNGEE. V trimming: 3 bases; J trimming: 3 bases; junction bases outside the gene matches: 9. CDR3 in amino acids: CASSEIQGVGTDTQYF. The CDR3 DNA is TGTGCCAGCAGCGAAATACAGGGGGTTGGAACAGATACGCAGTATTTT.

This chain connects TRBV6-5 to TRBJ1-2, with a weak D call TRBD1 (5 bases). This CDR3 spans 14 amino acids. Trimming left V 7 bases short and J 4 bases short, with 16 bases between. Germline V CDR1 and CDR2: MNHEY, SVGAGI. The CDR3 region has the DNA TGTGCCAGCATTGGGGAACTCGGGGGCTATGGCTACACCTTC. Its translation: CASIGELGGYGYTF.

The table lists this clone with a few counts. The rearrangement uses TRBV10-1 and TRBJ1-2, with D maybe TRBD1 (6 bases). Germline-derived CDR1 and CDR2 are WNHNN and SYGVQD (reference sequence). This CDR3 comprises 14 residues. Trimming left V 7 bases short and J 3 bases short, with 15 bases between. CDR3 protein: CASKWGGIDYGYTF. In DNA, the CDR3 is TGCGCCAGCAAATGGGGGGGCATCGACTATGGCTACACCTTC.

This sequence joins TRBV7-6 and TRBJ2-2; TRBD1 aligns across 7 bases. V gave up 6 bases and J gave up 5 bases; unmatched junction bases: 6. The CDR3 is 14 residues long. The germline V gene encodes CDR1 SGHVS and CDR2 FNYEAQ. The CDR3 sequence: CASRTGTDTGELFF. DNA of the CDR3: TGTGCCAGCAGAACCGGGACAGATACCGGGGAGCTGTTTTTT. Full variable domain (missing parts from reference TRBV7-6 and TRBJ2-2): GAGVSQSPRYKVTKRGQDVALRCDPISGHVSLYWYRQALGQGPEFLTYFNYEAQQDKSGLPNDRFSAERPEGSISTLTIQRTEQRDSAMYRCASRTGTDTGELFFGEGSRLTVL.

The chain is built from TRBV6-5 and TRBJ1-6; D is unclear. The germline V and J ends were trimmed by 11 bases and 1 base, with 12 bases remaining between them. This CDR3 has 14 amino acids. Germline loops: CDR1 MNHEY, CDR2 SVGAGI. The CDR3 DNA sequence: TGTGCCGTTCGGGTTGGATCCTATAATTCACCCCTCCACTTT. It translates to CAVRVGSYNSPLHF.

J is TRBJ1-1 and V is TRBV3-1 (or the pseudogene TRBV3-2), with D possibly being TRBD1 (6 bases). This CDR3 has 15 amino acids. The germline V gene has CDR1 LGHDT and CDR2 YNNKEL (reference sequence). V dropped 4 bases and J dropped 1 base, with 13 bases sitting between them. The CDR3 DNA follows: TGTGCCAGCAGCCTACAGGGCCGCCCGAACACTGAAGCTTTCTTT. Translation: CASSLQGRPNTEAFF.

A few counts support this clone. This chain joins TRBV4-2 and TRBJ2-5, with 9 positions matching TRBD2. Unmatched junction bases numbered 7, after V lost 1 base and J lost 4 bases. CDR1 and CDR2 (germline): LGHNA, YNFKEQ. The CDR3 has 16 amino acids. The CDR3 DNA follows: TGTGCCAGCAGCCAAGGTGCGGGGGGGACGGGAGAGACCCAGTACTTC. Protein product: CASSQGAGGTGETQYF.

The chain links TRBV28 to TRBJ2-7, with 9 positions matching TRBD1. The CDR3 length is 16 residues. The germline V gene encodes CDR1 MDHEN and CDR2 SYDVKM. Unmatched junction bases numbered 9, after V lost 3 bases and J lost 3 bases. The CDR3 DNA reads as TGTGCCAGCAGTTTGCCGAAGGACAGGGGAAACTACGAGCAGTACTTC. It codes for CASSLPKDRGNYEQYF.

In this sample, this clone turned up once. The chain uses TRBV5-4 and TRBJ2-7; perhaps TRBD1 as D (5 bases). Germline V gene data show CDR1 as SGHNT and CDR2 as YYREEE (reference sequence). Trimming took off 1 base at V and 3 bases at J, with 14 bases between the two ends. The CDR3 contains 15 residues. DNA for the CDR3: TGTGCCAGCAGCTTGTGGTCGCAGGGAAGCTACGAGCAGTACTTC. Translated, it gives CASSLWSQGSYEQYF.

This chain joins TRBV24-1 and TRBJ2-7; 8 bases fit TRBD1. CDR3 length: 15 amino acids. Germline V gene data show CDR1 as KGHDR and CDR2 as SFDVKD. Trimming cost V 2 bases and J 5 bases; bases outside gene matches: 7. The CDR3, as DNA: TGTGCCACCAGTGATTCCCGGACAGGGTCCCACGAGCAGTACTTC. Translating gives CATSDSRTGSHEQYF.

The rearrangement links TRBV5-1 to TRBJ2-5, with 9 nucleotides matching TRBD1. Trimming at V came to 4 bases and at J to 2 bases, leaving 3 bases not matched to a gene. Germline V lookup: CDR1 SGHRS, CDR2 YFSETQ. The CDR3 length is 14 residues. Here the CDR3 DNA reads TGCGCCAGCAGCCTGACAGGGGGTCAAGAGACCCAGTACTTC. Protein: CASSLTGGQETQYF.